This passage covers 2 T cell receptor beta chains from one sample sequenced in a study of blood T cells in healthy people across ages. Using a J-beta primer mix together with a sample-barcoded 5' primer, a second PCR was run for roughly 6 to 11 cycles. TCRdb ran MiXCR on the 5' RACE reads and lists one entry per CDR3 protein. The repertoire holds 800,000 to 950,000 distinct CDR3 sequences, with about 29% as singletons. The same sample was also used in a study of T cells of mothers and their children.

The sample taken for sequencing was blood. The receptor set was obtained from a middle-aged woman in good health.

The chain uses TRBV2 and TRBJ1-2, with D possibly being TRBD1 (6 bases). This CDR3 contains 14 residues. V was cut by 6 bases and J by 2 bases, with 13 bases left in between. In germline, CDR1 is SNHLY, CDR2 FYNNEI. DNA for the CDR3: TGTGCCAGCAGCACGGACAGATCCAACTATGGCTACACCTTC. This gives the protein CASSTDRSNYGYTF.

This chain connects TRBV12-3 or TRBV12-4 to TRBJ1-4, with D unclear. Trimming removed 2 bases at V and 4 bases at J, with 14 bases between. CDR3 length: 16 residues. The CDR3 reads CASSLSEAGFNEKLFF. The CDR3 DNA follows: TGTGCCAGCAGTTTATCGGAGGCAGGCTTTAATGAAAAACTGTTTTTT.